A single sample is the source of the 3 T cell receptor beta chains below, sequenced in a study of cytomegalovirus exposure and HLA in healthy donors. A multiplex PCR was run with 60 Vbeta primers and 13 Jbeta primers. Sequencing was performed with immunoSEQ multiplex PCR; in TCRdb, only in-frame clones are kept and a portion is missing. The sample holds around 160,000 clones, 60% to 80% seen once. The sequencing sample was made of PBMCs. These receptors were obtained from a male donor in good health and CMV-seronegative.

This rearrangement joins TRBV25-1 to TRBJ1-4; no definite D call. The CDR3 totals 15 residues. Per germline, CDR1 MGHDK and CDR2 SYGVNS. Trimming removed 4 bases from V and 0 bases from J, with 9 bases in between. Written as DNA, the CDR3 is TGTGCCAGCAGTGGATCGGTTGCAACTAATGAAAAACTGTTTTTT. This gives the protein CASSGSVATNEKLFF.

This chain links TRBV15 with TRBJ2-4, with D possibly TRBD2 on 6 matching bases. The germline CDR1 and CDR2 sequences are LNHNV and YYDKDF (reference sequence). V shed 6 bases and J shed 0 bases, with 12 bases lying between them. This CDR3 contains 15 residues. The chain's CDR3 is CATSRDSTAKNIQYF. The CDR3 nucleotides read TGTGCCACCAGTCGGGACTCTACAGCCAAAAACATTCAGTACTTC.

The chain uses TRBV7-3 and TRBJ1-2; possible D gene TRBD1, 5 bases. Looked up from germline, CDR1 is SGHTA and CDR2 is FQGTGA. The CDR3 has 15 amino acids. V was clipped by 5 bases and J by 8 bases, with 21 bases between them. The CDR3, as DNA: TGTGCCAGCAGCCAATCCGGCGCACAGGCTCGAGGCTACACCTTC. Its protein is CASSQSGAQARGYTF.